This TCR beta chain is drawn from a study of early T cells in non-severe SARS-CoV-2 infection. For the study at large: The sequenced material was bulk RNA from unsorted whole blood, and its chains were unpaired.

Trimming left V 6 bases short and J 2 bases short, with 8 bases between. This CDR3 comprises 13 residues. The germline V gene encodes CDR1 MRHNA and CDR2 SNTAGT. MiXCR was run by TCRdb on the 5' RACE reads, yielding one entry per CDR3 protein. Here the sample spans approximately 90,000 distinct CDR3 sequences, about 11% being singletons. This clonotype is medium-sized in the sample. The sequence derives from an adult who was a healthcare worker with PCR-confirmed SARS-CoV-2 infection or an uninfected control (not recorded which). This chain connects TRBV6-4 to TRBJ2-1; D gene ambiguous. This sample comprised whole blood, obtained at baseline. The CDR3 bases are TGTGCCAGCAGCCCCGGCGCCTACAATGAGCAGTTCTTC. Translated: CASSPGAYNEQFF.